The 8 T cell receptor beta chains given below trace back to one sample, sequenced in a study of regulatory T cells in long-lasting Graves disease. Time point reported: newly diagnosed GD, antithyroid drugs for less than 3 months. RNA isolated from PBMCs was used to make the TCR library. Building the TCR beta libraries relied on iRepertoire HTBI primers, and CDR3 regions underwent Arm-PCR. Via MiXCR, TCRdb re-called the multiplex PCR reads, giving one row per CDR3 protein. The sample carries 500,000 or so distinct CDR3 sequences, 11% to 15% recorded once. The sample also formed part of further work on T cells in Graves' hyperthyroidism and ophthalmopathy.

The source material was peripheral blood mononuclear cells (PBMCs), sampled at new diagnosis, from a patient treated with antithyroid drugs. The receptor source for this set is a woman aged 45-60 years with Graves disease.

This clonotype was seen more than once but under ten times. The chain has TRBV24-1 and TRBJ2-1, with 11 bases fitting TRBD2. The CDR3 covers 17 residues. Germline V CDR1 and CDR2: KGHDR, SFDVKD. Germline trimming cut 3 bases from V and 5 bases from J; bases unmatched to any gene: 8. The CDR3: CATSDPMVAGGDNEQFF. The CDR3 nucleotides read TGTGCCACCAGTGATCCGATGGTAGCGGGGGGGGACAATGAGCAGTTCTTC.

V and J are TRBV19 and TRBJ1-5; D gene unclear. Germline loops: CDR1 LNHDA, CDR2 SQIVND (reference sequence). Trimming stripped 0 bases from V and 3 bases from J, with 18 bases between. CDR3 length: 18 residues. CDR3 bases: TGTGCCAGTAGTATAGAGTGGGCGGGTATTGGGTTCAATCAGCCCCAGCATTTT. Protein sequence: CASSIEWAGIGFNQPQHF.

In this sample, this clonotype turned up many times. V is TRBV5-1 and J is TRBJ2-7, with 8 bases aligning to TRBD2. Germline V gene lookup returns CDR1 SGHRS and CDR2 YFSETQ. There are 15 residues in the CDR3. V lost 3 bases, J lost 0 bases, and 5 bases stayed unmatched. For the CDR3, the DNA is TGCGCCAGCAGCTCCTTAGCGGGACACTCCTACGAGCAGTACTTC. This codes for CASSSLAGHSYEQYF. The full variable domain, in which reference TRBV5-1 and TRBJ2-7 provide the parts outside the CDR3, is KAGVTQTPRYLIKTRGQQVTLSCSPISGHRSVSWYQQTPGQGLQFLFEYFSETQRNKGNFPGRFSGRQFSNSRSEMNVSTLELGDSALYLCASSSLAGHSYEQYFGPGTRLTVT.

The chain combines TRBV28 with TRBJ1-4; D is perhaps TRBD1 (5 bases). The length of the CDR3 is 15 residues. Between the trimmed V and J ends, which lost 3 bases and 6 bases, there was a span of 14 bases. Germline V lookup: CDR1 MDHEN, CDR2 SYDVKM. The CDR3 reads CASSLRPGTDEKLFF. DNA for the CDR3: TGTGCCAGCAGTTTGCGCCCAGGGACCGATGAAAAACTGTTTTTT.

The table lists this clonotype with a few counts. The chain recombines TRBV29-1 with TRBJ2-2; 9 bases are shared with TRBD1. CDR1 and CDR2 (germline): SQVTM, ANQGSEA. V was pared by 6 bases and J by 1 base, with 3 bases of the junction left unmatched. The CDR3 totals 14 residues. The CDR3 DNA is TGCAGCGTACCGGGACAGGGGAACACCGGGGAGCTGTTTTTT. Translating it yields CSVPGQGNTGELFF.

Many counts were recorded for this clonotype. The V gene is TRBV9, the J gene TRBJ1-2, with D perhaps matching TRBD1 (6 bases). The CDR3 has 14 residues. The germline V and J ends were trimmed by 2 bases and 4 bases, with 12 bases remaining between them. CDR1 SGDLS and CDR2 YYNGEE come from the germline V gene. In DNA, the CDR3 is TGTGCCAGCAGCGTTTTTGGGGGCAGCTATGGCTACACCTTC. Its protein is CASSVFGGSYGYTF.

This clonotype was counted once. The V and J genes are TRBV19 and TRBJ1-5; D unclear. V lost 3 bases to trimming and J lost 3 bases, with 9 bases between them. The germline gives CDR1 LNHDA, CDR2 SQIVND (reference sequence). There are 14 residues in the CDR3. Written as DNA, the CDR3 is TGTGCCAGTAGTATGGGTAGGGACAATCAGCCCCAGCATTTT. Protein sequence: CASSMGRDNQPQHF.

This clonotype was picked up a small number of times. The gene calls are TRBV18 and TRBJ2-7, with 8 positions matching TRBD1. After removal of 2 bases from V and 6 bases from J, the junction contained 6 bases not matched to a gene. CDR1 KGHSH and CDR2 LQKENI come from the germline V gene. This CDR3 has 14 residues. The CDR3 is CASSPIGQGSEQYF. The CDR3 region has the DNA TGTGCCAGCTCACCAATCGGACAGGGAAGCGAGCAGTACTTC.